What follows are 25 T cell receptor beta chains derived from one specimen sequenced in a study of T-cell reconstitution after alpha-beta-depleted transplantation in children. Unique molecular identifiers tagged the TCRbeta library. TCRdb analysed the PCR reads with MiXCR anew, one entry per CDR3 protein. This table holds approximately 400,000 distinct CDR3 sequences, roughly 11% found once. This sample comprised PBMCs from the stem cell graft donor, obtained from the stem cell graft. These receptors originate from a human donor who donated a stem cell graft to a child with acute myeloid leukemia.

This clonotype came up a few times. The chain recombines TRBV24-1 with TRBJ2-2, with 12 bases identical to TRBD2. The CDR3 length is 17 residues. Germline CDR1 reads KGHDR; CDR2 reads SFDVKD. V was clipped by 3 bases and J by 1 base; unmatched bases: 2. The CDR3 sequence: CATSDRTSGVNTGELFF. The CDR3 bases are TGTGCCACCAGTGATCGGACTAGCGGGGTGAACACCGGGGAGCTGTTTTTT.

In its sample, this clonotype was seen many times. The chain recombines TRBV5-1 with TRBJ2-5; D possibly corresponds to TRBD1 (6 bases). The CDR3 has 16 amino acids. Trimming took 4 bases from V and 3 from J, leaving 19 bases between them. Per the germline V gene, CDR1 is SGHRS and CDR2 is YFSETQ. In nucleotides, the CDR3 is TGCGCCAGCAGCAAGGGAGACAGGATTCAAGAAGAGACCCAGTACTTC. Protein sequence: CASSKGDRIQEETQYF.

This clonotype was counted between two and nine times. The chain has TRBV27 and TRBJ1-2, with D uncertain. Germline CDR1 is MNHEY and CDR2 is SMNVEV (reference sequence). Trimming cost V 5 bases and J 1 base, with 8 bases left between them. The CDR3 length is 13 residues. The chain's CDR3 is CASSVHYNYGYTF. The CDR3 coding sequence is TGTGCCAGCAGTGTACACTATAACTATGGCTACACCTTC.

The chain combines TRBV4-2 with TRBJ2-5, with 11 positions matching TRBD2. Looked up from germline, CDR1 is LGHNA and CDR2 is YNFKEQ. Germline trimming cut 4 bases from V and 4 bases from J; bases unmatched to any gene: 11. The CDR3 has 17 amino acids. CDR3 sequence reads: CASSPRQISGRGETQYF. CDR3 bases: TGTGCCAGCAGCCCCCGTCAGATTAGCGGGAGGGGAGAGACCCAGTACTTC.

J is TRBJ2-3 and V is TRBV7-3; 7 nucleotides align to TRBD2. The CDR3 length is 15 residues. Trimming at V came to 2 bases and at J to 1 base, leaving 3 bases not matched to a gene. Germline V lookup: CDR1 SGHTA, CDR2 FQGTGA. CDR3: CASSLGLGGTDTQYF. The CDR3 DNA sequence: TGTGCCAGCAGCTTAGGACTAGGTGGCACAGATACGCAGTATTTT.

The CDR3 is CASSLGTAKDTIYF. CDR3 sequence (DNA): TGCGCCAGCAGCCTTGGGACGGCGAAGGACACCATATATTTT. The chain has TRBV5-1 and TRBJ1-3, with D possibly matching TRBD1 (5 bases). V lost 4 bases to trimming and J lost 8 bases, with 16 bases between them. The V gene's germline CDR1 is SGHRS and CDR2 YFSETQ. There are 14 residues in the CDR3.

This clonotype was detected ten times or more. In DNA, the CDR3 is TGTGCCAGCAGTTTTTACCCAGGACTCAACAATCAGCCCCAGCATTTT. Protein sequence: CASSFYPGLNNQPQHF. The chain employs TRBV6-2 or TRBV6-3 and TRBJ1-5; no clear D gene. The CDR3 has 16 amino acids. Germline V gene data show CDR1 as MNHEY and CDR2 as SVGEGT. V was clipped by 4 bases and J by 3 bases, with 16 bases between them.

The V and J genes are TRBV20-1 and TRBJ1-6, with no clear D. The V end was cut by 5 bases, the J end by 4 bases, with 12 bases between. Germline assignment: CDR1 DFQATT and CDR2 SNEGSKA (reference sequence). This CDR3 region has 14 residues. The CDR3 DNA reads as TGCAGTGCTCAGACACAGAGTTATAATTCACCCCTCCACTTT. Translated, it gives CSAQTQSYNSPLHF.

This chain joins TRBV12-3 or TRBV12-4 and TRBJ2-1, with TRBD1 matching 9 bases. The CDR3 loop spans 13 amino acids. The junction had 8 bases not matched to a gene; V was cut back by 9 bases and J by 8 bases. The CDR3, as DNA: TGTGCCAGTCAGTGGACAGGGGCCGATGAGCAGTTCTTC. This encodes CASQWTGADEQFF.

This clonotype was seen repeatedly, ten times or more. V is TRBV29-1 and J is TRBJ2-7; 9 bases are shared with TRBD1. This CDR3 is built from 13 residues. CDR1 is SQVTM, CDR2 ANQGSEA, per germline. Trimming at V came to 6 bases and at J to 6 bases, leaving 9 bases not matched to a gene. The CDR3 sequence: CSVKHDRGSEQYF. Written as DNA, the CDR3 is TGCAGCGTCAAACATGACAGGGGGAGCGAGCAGTACTTC.

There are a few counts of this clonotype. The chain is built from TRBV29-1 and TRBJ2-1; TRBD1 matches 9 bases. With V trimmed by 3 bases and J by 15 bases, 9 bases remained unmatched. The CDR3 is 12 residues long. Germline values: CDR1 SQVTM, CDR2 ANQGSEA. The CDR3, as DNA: TGCAGCGTTGATCCCGGGACAGGGCTGCTGTTCTTC. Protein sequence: CSVDPGTGLLFF.

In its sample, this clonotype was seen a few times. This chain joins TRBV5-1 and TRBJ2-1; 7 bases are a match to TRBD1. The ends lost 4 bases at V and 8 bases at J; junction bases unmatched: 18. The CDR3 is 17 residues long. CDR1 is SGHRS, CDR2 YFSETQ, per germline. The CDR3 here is CASSRNPSGQTWYEQFF. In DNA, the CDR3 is TGCGCCAGCAGCCGCAATCCCTCGGGACAGACGTGGTATGAGCAGTTCTTC.

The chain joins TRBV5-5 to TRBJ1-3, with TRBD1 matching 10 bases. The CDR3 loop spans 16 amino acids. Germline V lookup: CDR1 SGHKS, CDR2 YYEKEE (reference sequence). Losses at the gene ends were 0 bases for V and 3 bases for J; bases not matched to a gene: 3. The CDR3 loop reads CASSLGQGAFGNTIYF. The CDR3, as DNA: TGTGCCAGCAGCTTGGGACAGGGGGCGTTTGGAAACACCATATATTTT.

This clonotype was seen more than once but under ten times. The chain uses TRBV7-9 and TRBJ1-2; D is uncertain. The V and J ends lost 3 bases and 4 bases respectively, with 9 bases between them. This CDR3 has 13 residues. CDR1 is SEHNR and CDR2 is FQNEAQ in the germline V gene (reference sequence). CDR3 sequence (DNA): TGTGCCAGCAGCTTTAACGGTGTCTATGGCTACACCTTC. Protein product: CASSFNGVYGYTF. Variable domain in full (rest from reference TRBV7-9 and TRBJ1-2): DTGVSQNPRHKITKRGQNVTFRCDPISEHNRLYWYRQTLGQGPEFLTYFQNEAQLEKSRLLSDRFSAERPKGSFSTLEIQRTEQGDSAMYLCASSFNGVYGYTFGSGTRLTVV.

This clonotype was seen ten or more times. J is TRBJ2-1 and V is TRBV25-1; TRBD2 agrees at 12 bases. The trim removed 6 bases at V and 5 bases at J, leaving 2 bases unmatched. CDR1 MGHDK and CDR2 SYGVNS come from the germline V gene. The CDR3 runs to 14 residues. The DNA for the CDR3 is TGTGCCAGCAGACTAGCGGGGGGCCACAATGAGCAGTTCTTC. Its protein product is CASRLAGGHNEQFF.

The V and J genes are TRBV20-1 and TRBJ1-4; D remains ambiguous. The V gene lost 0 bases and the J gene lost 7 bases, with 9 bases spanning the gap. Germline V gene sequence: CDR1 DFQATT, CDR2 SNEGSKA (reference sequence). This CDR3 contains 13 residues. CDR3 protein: CSAREVQSEKLFF. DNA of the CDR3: TGCAGTGCTAGAGAGGTCCAATCTGAAAAACTGTTTTTT.

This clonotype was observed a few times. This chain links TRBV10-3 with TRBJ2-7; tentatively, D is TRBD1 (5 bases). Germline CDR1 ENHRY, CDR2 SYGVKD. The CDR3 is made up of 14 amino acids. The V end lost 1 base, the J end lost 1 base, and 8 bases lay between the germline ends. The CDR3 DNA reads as TGTGCCATCAGTGAGTTAGGGGCGTCCTACGAGCAGTACGTC. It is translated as CAISELGASYEQYV.

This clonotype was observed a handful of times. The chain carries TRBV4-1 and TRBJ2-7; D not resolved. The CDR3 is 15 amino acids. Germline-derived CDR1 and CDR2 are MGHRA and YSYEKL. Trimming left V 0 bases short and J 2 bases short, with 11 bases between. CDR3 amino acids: CASSQDDGTTYEQYV. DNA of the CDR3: TGCGCCAGCAGCCAAGATGATGGCACAACCTACGAGCAGTACGTC.

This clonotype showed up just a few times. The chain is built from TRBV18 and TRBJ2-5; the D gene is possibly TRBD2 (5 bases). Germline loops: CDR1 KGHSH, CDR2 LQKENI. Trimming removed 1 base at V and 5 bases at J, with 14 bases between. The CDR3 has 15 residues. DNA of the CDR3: TGTGCCAGCTCACCACTGAACCCGGGGAAGGAGACCCAGTACTTC. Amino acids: CASSPLNPGKETQYF.

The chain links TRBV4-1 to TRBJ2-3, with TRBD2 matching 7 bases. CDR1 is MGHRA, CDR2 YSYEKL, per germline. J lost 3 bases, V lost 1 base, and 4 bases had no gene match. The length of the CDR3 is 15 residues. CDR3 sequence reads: CASSQATGGTDTQYF. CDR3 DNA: TGCGCCAGCAGCCAAGCCACGGGGGGAACAGATACGCAGTATTTT.

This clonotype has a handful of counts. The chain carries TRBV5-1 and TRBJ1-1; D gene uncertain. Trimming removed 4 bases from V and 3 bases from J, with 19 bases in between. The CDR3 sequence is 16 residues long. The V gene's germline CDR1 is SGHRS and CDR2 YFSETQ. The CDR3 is CASSPGFGVLDTEAFF. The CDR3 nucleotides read TGCGCCAGCAGCCCTGGTTTCGGGGTTTTGGACACTGAAGCTTTCTTT.

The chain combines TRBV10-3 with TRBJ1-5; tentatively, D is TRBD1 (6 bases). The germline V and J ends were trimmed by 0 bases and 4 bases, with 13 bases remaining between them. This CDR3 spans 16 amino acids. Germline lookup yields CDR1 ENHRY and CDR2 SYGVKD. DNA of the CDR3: TGTGCCATCAGTGAGTCTATCGGGGGCAGTAATCAGCCCCAGCATTTT. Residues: CAISESIGGSNQPQHF.

The CDR3 coding sequence is TGTGCCAGCAGCCCCGATAGAGATTGGGGCTACACCTTC. It specifies CASSPDRDWGYTF. The rearrangement joins TRBV11-2 to TRBJ1-2; no clear D gene. CDR3 length: 13 amino acids. Germline assignment: CDR1 SGHAT and CDR2 FQNNGV. Between the trimmed V and J ends, which lost 5 bases and 8 bases, there was a span of 15 bases.

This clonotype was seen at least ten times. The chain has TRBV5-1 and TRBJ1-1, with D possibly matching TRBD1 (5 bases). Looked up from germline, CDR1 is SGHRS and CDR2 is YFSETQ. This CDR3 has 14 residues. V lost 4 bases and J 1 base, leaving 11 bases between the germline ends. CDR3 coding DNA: TGCGCCAGCAGCCTATCCGGGGGGAACACTGAAGCTTTCTTT. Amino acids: CASSLSGGNTEAFF.

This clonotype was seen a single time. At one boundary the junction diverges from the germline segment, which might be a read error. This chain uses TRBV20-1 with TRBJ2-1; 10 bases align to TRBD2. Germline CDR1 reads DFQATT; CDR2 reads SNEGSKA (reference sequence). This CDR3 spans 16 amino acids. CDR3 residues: CCATWGTSESYNEQFF. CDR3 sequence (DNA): TGCTGTGCTACATGGGGGACTAGCGAATCCTACAATGAGCAGTTCTTC.